This T cell receptor (beta chain) derives from a study of shared clonotypes between healthy human individuals. CD45RO-negative, CCR7-positively selected cells formed the naive CD8 fraction, excluding terminally differentiated effector memory CD45RA+ cells. This CDR3 spans 16 amino acids. V was trimmed by 2 bases and J by 6 bases, leaving 16 bases between them. Germline-derived CDR1 and CDR2 are LNHDA and SQIVND (reference sequence). Study-level results: Tissue TCR repertoires likely differ from these blood-only repertoires. On the whole, naive subsets had larger estimated richness than memory subsets had.

To note about this clone: Its cognate antigen is unknown.

Sequenced by immunoSEQ multiplex PCR; TCRdb stores in-frame clones only, minus some. The sample includes approximately 2,000,000 clones, around 95% of them seen just once. Sequenced: naive CD8+ T cells from PBMCs. The TCR originated in a man in his late teens or twenties in good health. Some clones in this sample may be carry-over from other donors' samples. V is TRBV19 and J is TRBJ2-2; D tentatively reads TRBD1 or TRBD2 (6 bases each). The CDR3 region is CASSISWQGRSGELFF. CDR3 in DNA: TGTGCCAGTAGTATATCATGGCAGGGGAGGTCCGGGGAGCTGTTTTTT.